These 27 T cell receptor beta chains were sequenced from one sample in a study of shared T cell receptors in the human thymus. The assay was immunoSEQ multiplex PCR, and TCRdb's table has in-frame clones only and misses some. The sample lists about 610,000 clones, 85% to 90% occurring once. The same sample was also used in a study of human thymus T cells.

The source material was thymocytes. These receptors were collected from a boy less than two years old with a congenital heart defect.

This clone showed up just once. This chain joins TRBV2 and TRBJ1-2; D gene ambiguous. This CDR3 spans 13 amino acids. V lost 3 bases and J lost 2, with 7 bases in between. Germline V gene lookup returns CDR1 SNHLY and CDR2 FYNNEI. The CDR3 loop reads CASSDGLNYGYTF. Written as DNA, the CDR3 is TGTGCCAGCAGTGACGGACTGAACTATGGCTACACCTTC.

V is TRBV4-2 and J is TRBJ1-4; D call uncertain. CDR3 length: 15 amino acids. In germline, CDR1 is LGHNA, CDR2 YNFKEQ. Trimming pared 0 bases from V and 5 bases from J, leaving 10 bases between. The CDR3 loop reads CASSQDDTQNEKLFF. DNA of the CDR3: TGTGCCAGCAGCCAAGATGATACTCAAAATGAAAAACTGTTTTTT.

The genes are TRBV4-3 and TRBJ2-7, with 12 positions matching TRBD2. The V gene end was trimmed by 0 bases and the J gene end by 2 bases; junction bases not matched to a gene: 14. CDR3 length equals 20 residues. Germline CDR1 and CDR2: LGHNA and YSLEER. The CDR3 loop reads CASSQDVPLTRLAGAYEQYF. CDR3 coding DNA: TGCGCCAGCAGCCAAGATGTCCCCCTTACAAGACTAGCGGGAGCCTACGAGCAGTACTTC.

The rearrangement uses TRBV4-3 and TRBJ2-7; D ambiguous. In germline, CDR1 is LGHNA, CDR2 YSLEER. CDR3 size: 15 residues. V lost 2 bases and J 1 base, leaving 12 bases between the germline ends. The CDR3 sequence is CASSQTHSQSYEQYF. CDR3 in DNA: TGCGCCAGCAGCCAAACCCACTCACAGTCCTACGAGCAGTACTTC.

This clone has a single count. The genes are TRBV28 and TRBJ2-7; 11 bases match TRBD1. The CDR3 is made up of 18 amino acids. CDR1 is MDHEN and CDR2 is SYDVKM in the germline V gene. Germline trimming cut 3 bases from V and 2 bases from J; bases unmatched to any gene: 12. The CDR3: CASSFEDRGRTGPYEQYF. The CDR3 coding sequence is TGTGCCAGCAGTTTCGAGGACAGGGGGCGTACGGGGCCCTACGAGCAGTACTTC.

A note on this clone: This sample also contains other DNA sequences that code for the same CDR3. V is TRBV30 and J is TRBJ2-2; D is undetermined. Germline V gene data show CDR1 as GTSNPN and CDR2 as SVGIG (reference sequence). The V end lost 0 bases, the J end lost 1 base, and 6 bases lay between the germline ends. This CDR3 has 14 residues. The CDR3 spells CAWSVRGNTGELFF. The CDR3 nucleotides read TGTGCCTGGAGTGTACGAGGGAACACCGGGGAGCTGTTTTTT.

The chain combines TRBV29-1 with TRBJ1-1; D gene uncertain. CDR3 length: 11 amino acids. V shed 3 bases and J shed 9 bases, with 11 bases lying between them. The germline V gene has CDR1 SQVTM and CDR2 ANQGSEA. This CDR3 is CSVETGAQAFF. In DNA, the CDR3 is TGCAGCGTTGAGACGGGAGCCCAAGCTTTCTTT.

The V call is TRBV27, the J call TRBJ2-2, with a tentative D call TRBD1 (6 bases). The germline V gene has CDR1 MNHEY and CDR2 SMNVEV (reference sequence). The CDR3 loop spans 14 amino acids. Trimming removed 5 bases at V and 6 bases at J, with 13 bases between. For the CDR3, the DNA is TGTGCCAGCAGTCCCAGGGGCTATTCCGGGGAGCTGTTTTTT. Translating gives CASSPRGYSGELFF.

The gene calls are TRBV27 and TRBJ2-7, with D possibly TRBD2 on 6 matching bases. CDR3 length: 14 amino acids. V lost 7 bases, J lost 6 bases, and 19 bases lay in between. CDR1 and CDR2 (germline): MNHEY, SMNVEV (reference sequence). In DNA form, the CDR3 reads TGTGCCAGCATCCTTGCGGGAAATAAGGGCGAGCAGTACTTC. Protein sequence: CASILAGNKGEQYF.

J is TRBJ2-3 and V is TRBV4-1, with a weak D call TRBD1 (5 bases). The ends were cut back, 0 bases at V and 0 bases at J, with 10 bases in the middle. CDR1 and CDR2 (germline): MGHRA, YSYEKL. This CDR3 is 16 amino acids long. This chain's CDR3 is CASSQDPGISTDTQYF. In nucleotides, the CDR3 is TGCGCCAGCAGCCAAGATCCAGGGATTAGCACAGATACGCAGTATTTT.

This clone was seen a single time. The rearrangement uses TRBV5-1 and TRBJ2-5; a weak D match, TRBD1 (6 bases). Germline values: CDR1 SGHRS, CDR2 YFSETQ. The CDR3 extends over 17 amino acids. Trimming removed 1 base from V and 5 bases from J, with 21 bases in between. This CDR3 is CASSLTPLTGMGETQYF. The CDR3 DNA reads TGCGCCAGCAGCTTGACACCCCTTACAGGGATGGGGGAGACCCAGTACTTC.

This clone was observed once. The chain links TRBV7-9 to TRBJ2-2, with 8 bases matching TRBD1. Germline CDR1 and CDR2: SEHNR and FQNEAQ (reference sequence). There are 16 residues in the CDR3. V was pared by 3 bases and J by 4 bases, with 7 bases of the junction left unmatched. The CDR3 nucleotides are TGTGCCAGCAGCTTTCGTCCGGGACAGGTCACCGGGGAGCTGTTTTTT. Protein product: CASSFRPGQVTGELFF.

The chain couples TRBV5-1 to TRBJ2-1, with D tentatively TRBD2 (5 bases). This CDR3 spans 14 amino acids. Trimming left V 5 bases short and J 3 bases short, with 12 bases between. Germline-derived CDR1 and CDR2 are SGHRS and YFSETQ. The CDR3 DNA is TGCGCCAGCAGGAGGGTCCGGCACTACAATGAGCAGTTCTTC. Protein product: CASRRVRHYNEQFF.

This chain links TRBV11-2 with TRBJ2-1; 7 bases match TRBD2. The CDR3 length is 15 residues. Germline trimming cut 6 bases from V and 0 bases from J; bases unmatched to any gene: 5. Germline CDR1 reads SGHAT; CDR2 reads FQNNGV. The CDR3: CASRAGVSSYNEQFF. The CDR3 nucleotides read TGTGCCAGCAGGGCGGGAGTTAGCTCCTACAATGAGCAGTTCTTC.

The chain has TRBV4-3 and TRBJ2-3; 7 bases map to TRBD2. J was trimmed by 0 bases and V by 4 bases; bases with no gene match: 7. CDR1 and CDR2 (germline): LGHNA, YSLEER. CDR3 length equals 16 residues. The CDR3 spells CASSLRASGSTDTQYF. DNA of the CDR3: TGCGCCAGCAGCCTACGTGCTAGCGGTAGCACAGATACGCAGTATTTT.

This chain links TRBV25-1 with TRBJ2-7; D unclear. This CDR3 spans 14 amino acids. Germline V gives CDR1 MGHDK, CDR2 SYGVNS. The V end lost 5 bases, the J end lost 6 bases, and 17 bases lay between the germline ends. The CDR3 nucleotides are TGTGCCAGCAGTTGGCGAGACATCCCTTCCGAGCAGTACTTC. It codes for CASSWRDIPSEQYF.

This clone was seen only a few times. The J gene is TRBJ2-1, the V gene TRBV4-1; TRBD2 matches at 10 bases. V shed 4 bases, J shed 7 bases, and the junction held 7 bases outside the gene matches. Germline V lookup: CDR1 MGHRA, CDR2 YSYEKL. The CDR3 consists of 15 residues. CDR3 in DNA: TGCGCCAGCAGCCCACGGACTAGCGGTTGGAATGAGCAGTTCTTC. Translation: CASSPRTSGWNEQFF.

As DNA, the CDR3 is TGTGCCAGCTCACGGGGACTAGCGGGAGGAGAGTCAGATACGCAGTATTTT. Protein sequence: CASSRGLAGGESDTQYF. The chain couples TRBV18 to TRBJ2-3; 15 nucleotides line up with TRBD2. V lost 4 bases to trimming and J lost 4 bases; unmatched junction nucleotides: 6. The length of the CDR3 is 17 residues. The germline CDR1 and CDR2 sequences are KGHSH and LQKENI.

The rearrangement uses TRBV11-2 and TRBJ2-7, with D tentatively TRBD1 (5 bases). The germline V and J ends were trimmed by 5 bases and 0 bases, with 23 bases remaining between them. Germline loops: CDR1 SGHAT, CDR2 FQNNGV. This CDR3 region has 18 residues. The CDR3 region has the DNA TGTGCCAGCAGCGCTTACCCCCCGACAGTTAGGAGCTCCTACGAGCAGTACTTC. Translating gives CASSAYPPTVRSSYEQYF.

The chain joins TRBV27 to TRBJ1-5, with 8 positions matching TRBD1. The CDR3 length is 13 residues. The V segment lost 8 bases and the J segment 3 bases; nucleotides outside the gene matches: 3. The germline V gene encodes CDR1 MNHEY and CDR2 SMNVEV (reference sequence). CDR3 DNA: TGTGCCAGCCGGGACAGGAACAATCAGCCCCAGCATTTT. It codes for CASRDRNNQPQHF.

The chain combines TRBV4-3 with TRBJ2-1, with 7 bases identical to TRBD2. Germline V gene lookup returns CDR1 LGHNA and CDR2 YSLEER. The CDR3 runs to 17 residues. After removal of 1 base from V and 8 bases from J, the junction contained 14 bases not matched to a gene. The CDR3 sequence is CASSQGERDPTRDEQFF. CDR3 nucleotides: TGCGCCAGCAGCCAAGGGGAGCGGGACCCCACGAGGGATGAGCAGTTCTTC.

CDR3 residues: CASSAAGTGLDEQYF. The CDR3 DNA follows: TGTGCCAGCAGCGCAGCCGGGACAGGGTTGGACGAGCAGTACTTC. The V call is TRBV7-6, the J call TRBJ2-7; 9 positions agree with TRBD1. This CDR3 spans 15 amino acids. Trimming took 5 bases from V and 5 from J; bases not matched to a gene: 10. The germline CDR1 and CDR2 sequences are SGHVS and FNYEAQ. The variable domain in full, with the rest retrieved from reference TRBV7-6 and TRBJ2-7, is GAGVSQSPRYKVTKRGQDVALRCDPISGHVSLYWYRQALGQGPEFLTYFNYEAQQDKSGLPNDRFSAERPEGSISTLTIQRTEQRDSAMYRCASSAAGTGLDEQYFGPGTRLTVT.

The chain has TRBV4-1 and TRBJ2-1, with D maybe TRBD1 (6 bases). This CDR3 contains 15 residues. Trimming pared 4 bases from V and 7 bases from J, leaving 17 bases between. Per the germline V gene, CDR1 is MGHRA and CDR2 is YSYEKL. DNA for the CDR3: TGCGCCAGCAGCCTCCCAGGGCGGACAGTGAATGAGCAGTTCTTC. Its translation: CASSLPGRTVNEQFF.

The chain carries TRBV6-4 and TRBJ2-7; unclear D gene. The germline V gene has CDR1 MRHNA and CDR2 SNTAGT. This CDR3 region has 16 residues. V lost 0 bases to trimming and J lost 0 bases, with 12 bases between them. For the CDR3, the DNA is TGTGCCAGCAGTGACTCGATTTGCAGTACCTCCTACGAGCAGTACTTC. Protein sequence: CASSDSICSTSYEQYF.

The J gene is TRBJ2-3, the V gene TRBV14, with 7 bases matching TRBD2. Germline CDR1 SGHDN, CDR2 FVKESK. V trimming: 8 bases; J trimming: 5 bases; junction bases outside the gene matches: 1. The CDR3 has 11 residues. The CDR3 region has the DNA TGTGCCAGCGGGGGGGGAGATACGCAGTATTTT. Its protein product is CASGGGDTQYF.

The V gene is TRBV11-2, the J gene TRBJ2-7, with TRBD2 matching 8 bases. The CDR3 runs 16 residues. Germline-derived CDR1 and CDR2 are SGHAT and FQNNGV. Unmatched junction bases numbered 9, after V lost 4 bases and J lost 1 base. Here the CDR3 reads CASSSPPSGLSYEQYF. CDR3 bases: TGTGCCAGCAGCTCCCCCCCTAGCGGGCTATCCTACGAGCAGTACTTC.

CDR3 residues: CASRAEQGESGYEQYF. The CDR3 DNA follows: TGTGCCAGCAGGGCAGAACAGGGGGAATCGGGCTACGAGCAGTACTTC. The chain employs TRBV5-4 and TRBJ2-7; TRBD1 agrees at 8 bases. CDR1 SGHNT and CDR2 YYREEE come from the germline V gene (reference sequence). Unmatched junction bases numbered 13, after V lost 5 bases and J lost 3 bases. This CDR3 spans 16 amino acids.